Sequencing of this T cell receptor beta chain was carried out in a study of blood T cell repertoires in COVID-19. Turning to the study itself: Material from acute and convalescent COVID-19 was sourced from the United States, Italy and Spain.

The Seattle patients joined while their infection was active and were tracked longitudinally afterward. V shed 4 bases and J 4 bases; nucleotides not matched to a gene: 11. The CDR3 runs 16 residues. Germline V CDR1 and CDR2: SQVTM, ANQGSEA. How the authors handled the data: Cell counts per sample came from amplifying reference gene primers. This table comes from immunoSEQ multiplex PCR, and its TCRdb copy is limited to in-frame clones, with some not included. Clonal size and the V and J genes are those of that table, whereas D and trimming came from the DNA. Of roughly 340,000 clones in the sample, approximately 88% are singletons; the top ten hold approximately 3%.

The sample was peripheral blood. The clonotype comes from a woman aged 25-40 years with COVID-19, enrolled during active disease. The chain couples TRBV29-1 to TRBJ2-1, with 9 bases lining up with TRBD2. The CDR3 nucleotides read TGCAGCGTTGTCCCCCCGGCTAGCGGGGAATACAATGAGCAGTTCTTC. The encoded protein is CSVVPPASGEYNEQFF.